The T cell receptor (beta chain) under discussion was sequenced for a study of T cells after yellow fever vaccination. Study summary: In the case of low-cell-number fractions, SMART-Seq v4 Ultra Low Input was used for preparation. Regarding the study as a whole: Few clonotypes appeared in both CD4 and CD8 compartments.

This clonotype has a handful of counts. Its antigen is not identified. TCRdb independently ran MiXCR on the 5' RACE reads; one entry per CDR3 protein. In the table there are more than 300,000 distinct CDR3 sequences, approximately 7% of which are singletons. This CDR3 has 17 residues. V lost 6 bases and J lost 5; bases outside the gene matches: 16. Germline lookup yields CDR1 MNHNS and CDR2 SASEGT. Specimen: PBMCs, collected around 45 days after the first yellow fever vaccination. The origin of this receptor is a man younger than 35 who received the YFV17D yellow fever vaccine. This rearrangement joins TRBV6-1 to TRBJ1-1; 9 positions agree with TRBD1. For the CDR3, the DNA is TGTGCCAGCAGCAAGACCGGGACAGGGTTGTTTCGGACTGAAGCTTTCTTT. Amino acid sequence: CASSKTGTGLFRTEAFF.